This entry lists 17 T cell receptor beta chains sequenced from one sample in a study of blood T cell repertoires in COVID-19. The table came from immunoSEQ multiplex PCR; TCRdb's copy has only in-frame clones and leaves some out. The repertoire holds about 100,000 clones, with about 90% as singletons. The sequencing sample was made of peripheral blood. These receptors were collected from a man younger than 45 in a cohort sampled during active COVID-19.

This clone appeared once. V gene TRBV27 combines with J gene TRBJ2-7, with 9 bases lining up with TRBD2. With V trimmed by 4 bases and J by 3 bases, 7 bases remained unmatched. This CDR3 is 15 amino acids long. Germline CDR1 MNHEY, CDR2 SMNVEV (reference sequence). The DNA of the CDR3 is TGTGCCAGCAGTTCACTAGGGACTAGCCTCTACGAGCAGTACTTC. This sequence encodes CASSSLGTSLYEQYF.

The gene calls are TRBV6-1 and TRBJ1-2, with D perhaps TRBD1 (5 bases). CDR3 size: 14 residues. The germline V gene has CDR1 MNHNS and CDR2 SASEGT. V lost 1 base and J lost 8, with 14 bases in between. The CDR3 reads CASSEVVSGWGYTF. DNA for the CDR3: TGTGCCAGCAGTGAAGTAGTATCAGGGTGGGGCTACACCTTC.

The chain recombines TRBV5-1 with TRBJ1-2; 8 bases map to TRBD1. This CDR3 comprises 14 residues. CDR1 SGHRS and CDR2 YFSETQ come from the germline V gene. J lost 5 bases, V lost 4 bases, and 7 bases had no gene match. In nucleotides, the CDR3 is TGCGCCAGCAGCCCCGGACAGGGTGCTTATGGCTACACCTTC. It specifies CASSPGQGAYGYTF. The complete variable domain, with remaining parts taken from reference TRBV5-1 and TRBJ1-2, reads KAGVTQTPRYLIKTRGQQVTLSCSPISGHRSVSWYQQTPGQGLQFLFEYFSETQRNKGNFPGRFSGRQFSNSRSEMNVSTLELGDSALYLCASSPGQGAYGYTFGSGTRLTVV.

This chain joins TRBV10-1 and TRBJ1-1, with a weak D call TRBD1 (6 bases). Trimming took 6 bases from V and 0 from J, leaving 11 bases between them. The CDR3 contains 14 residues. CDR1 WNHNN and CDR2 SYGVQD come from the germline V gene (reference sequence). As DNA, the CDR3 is TGCGCCAGCAGCGTGGACAGTATGAACACTGAAGCTTTCTTT. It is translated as CASSVDSMNTEAFF.

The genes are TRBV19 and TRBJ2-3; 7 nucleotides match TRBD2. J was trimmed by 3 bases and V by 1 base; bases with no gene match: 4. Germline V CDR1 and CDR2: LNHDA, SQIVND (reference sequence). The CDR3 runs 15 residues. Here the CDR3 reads CASSIVWGGTDTQYF. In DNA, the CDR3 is TGTGCCAGTAGTATAGTTTGGGGGGGAACAGATACGCAGTATTTT.

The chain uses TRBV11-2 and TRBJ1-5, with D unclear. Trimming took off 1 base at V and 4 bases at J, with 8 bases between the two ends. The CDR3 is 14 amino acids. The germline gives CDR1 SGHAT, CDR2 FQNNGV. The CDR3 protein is CASSLGNRNQPQHF. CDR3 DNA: TGTGCCAGCAGCTTAGGGAACAGAAATCAGCCCCAGCATTTT.

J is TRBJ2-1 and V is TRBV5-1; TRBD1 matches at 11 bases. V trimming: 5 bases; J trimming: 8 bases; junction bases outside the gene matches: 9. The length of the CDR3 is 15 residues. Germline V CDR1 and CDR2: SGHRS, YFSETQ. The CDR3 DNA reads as TGCGCCAGCAGGTCCGGGACAGGGGGTTTGGATGAGCAGTTCTTC. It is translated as CASRSGTGGLDEQFF.

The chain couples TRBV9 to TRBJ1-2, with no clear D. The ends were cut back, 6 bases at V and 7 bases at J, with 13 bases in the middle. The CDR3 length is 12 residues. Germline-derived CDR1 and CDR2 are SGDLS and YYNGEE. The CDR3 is CASMGQDLGYTF. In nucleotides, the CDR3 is TGTGCCAGCATGGGCCAGGATCTTGGCTACACCTTC. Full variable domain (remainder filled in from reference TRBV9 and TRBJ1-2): DSGVTQTPKHLITATGQRVTLRCSPRSGDLSVYWYQQSLDQGLQFLIQYYNGEERAKGNILERFSAQQFPDLHSELNLSSLELGDSALYFCASMGQDLGYTFGSGTRLTVV.

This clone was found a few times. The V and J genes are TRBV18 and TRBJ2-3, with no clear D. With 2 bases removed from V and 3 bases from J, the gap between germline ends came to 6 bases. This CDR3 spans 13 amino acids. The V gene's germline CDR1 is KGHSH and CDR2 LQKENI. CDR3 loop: CASSPTRTDTQYF. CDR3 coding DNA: TGTGCCAGCTCACCAACCAGAACAGATACGCAGTATTTT.

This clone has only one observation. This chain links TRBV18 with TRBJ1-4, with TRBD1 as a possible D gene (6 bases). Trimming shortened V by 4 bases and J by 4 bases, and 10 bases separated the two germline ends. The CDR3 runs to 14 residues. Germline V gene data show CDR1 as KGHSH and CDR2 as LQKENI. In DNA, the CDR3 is TGTGCCAGCTCACTCGGACAGAATAATGAAAAACTGTTTTTT. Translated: CASSLGQNNEKLFF.

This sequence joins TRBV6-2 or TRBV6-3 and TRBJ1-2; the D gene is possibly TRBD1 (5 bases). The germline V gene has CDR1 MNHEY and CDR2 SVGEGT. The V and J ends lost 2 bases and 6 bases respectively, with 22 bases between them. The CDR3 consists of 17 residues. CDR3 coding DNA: TGTGCCAGCAGTTACCGAAGAGCTTTAGTGGGGCTGAATGGCTACACCTTC. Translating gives CASSYRRALVGLNGYTF.

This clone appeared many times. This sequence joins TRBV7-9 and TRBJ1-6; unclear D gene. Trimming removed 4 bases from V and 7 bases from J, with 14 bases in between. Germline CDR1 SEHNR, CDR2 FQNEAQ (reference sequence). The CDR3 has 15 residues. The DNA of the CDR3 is TGTGCCAGCAGCTCCCGGTTTGGAGCGAATTCACCCCTCCACTTT. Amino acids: CASSSRFGANSPLHF.

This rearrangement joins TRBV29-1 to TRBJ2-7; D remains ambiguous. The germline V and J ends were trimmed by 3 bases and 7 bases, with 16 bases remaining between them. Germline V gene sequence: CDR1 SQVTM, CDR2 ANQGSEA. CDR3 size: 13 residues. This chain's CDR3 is CSVEITVSGEQYF. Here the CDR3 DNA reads TGCAGCGTTGAGATTACGGTATCAGGAGAGCAGTACTTC.

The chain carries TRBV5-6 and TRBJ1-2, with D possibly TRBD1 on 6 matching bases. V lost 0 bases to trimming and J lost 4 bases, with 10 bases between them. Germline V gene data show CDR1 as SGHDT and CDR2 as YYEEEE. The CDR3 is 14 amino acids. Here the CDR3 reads CASSLDPRGYGYTF. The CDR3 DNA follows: TGTGCCAGCAGCTTGGATCCCAGGGGCTATGGCTACACCTTC. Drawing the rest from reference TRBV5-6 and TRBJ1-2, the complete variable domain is DAGVTQSPTHLIKTRGQQVTLRCSPKSGHDTVSWYQQALGQGPQFIFQYYEEEERQRGNFPDRFSGHQFPNYSSELNVNALLLGDSALYLCASSLDPRGYGYTFGSGTRLTVV.

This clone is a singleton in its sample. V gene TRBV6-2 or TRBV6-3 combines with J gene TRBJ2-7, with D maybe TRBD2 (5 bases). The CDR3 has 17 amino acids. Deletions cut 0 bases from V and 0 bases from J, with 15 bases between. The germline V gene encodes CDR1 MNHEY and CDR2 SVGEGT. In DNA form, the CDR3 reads TGTGCCAGCAGTTACTCGAAGCGGCAGGCGATCTCCTACGAGCAGTACTTC. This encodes CASSYSKRQAISYEQYF.

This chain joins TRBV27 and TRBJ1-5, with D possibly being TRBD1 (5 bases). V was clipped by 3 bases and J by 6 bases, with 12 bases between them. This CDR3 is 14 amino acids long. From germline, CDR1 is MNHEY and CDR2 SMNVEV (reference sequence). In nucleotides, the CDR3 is TGTGCCAGCAGTTTGGGGGGAGCGGGTCAGCCCCAGCATTTT. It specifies CASSLGGAGQPQHF.

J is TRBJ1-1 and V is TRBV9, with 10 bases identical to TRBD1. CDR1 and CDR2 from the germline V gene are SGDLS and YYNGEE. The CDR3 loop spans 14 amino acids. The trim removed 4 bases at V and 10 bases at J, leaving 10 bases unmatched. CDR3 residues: CASSHPGQGDIAFF. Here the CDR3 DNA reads TGTGCCAGCAGCCACCCCGGACAGGGGGATATAGCTTTCTTT.